This is a list of T cell receptor beta chains from one sample in a study of cytomegalovirus exposure and HLA in healthy donors. The data were produced by immunoSEQ multiplex PCR, yet TCRdb's version contains in-frame clones alone and is incomplete. The sample shows about 220,000 clones, over 80% of them seen only once. The material sequenced was PBMCs. Receptors were obtained from a woman aged 25-40 years in good health and CMV-seropositive. Each CDR3 is given with its conserved first and last residue. The order of the fields is J gene, clone size, V gene, D gene, CDR3 protein, CDR3 DNA. A D gene is named only where the DNA matches it firmly. Not every row has a clone size; where given, it reads once, few, many or a size class.

TRBJ1-5 few TRBV30 - CAWSVGQGNQPQHF TGTGCCTGGAGTGTTGGCCAGGGCAATCAGCCCCAGCATTTT
TRBJ1-3 - TRBV4-1 - CASSSLKYQDTIYF TGCGCCAGCAGCAGCTTAAAATACCAGGACACCATATATTTT
TRBJ2-7 once TRBV2 TRBD2 CASSSGRFGEQYF TGTGCCAGCAGTAGCGGGAGATTCGGCGAGCAGTACTTC
TRBJ2-1 - TRBV5-1 - CASSLVGTSTRVPEQFF TGCGCCAGCAGCTTGGTTGGGACTTCAACCCGAGTGCCTGAGCAGTTCTTC
TRBJ2-4 - TRBV11-2 - CASSFTDIQYF TGTGCCAGCAGCTTCACGGACATTCAGTACTTC
TRBJ2-7 - TRBV7-3 - CASSRQGGDEQYF TGTGCCAGCAGCCGACAGGGCGGGGACGAGCAGTACTTC
TRBJ2-7 - TRBV20-1 - CSAVANYEQYF TGCAGTGCGGTCGCAAACTACGAGCAGTACTTC
TRBJ2-7 once TRBV15 - CATSRGDTYEQYF TGTGCCACCAGCAGGGGGGATACCTACGAGCAGTACTTC
TRBJ1-5 - TRBV6-5 - CASRSYKPNQPQHF TGTGCCAGTAGATCCTATAAGCCGAATCAGCCCCAGCATTTT
TRBJ2-7 - TRBV5-4 TRBD1 CASSLGQGGTLGEQYF TGTGCCAGCAGCTTGGGACAGGGGGGTACCTTAGGGGAGCAGTACTTC
TRBJ1-5 - TRBV6-5 - CASSYGGAEQPQHF TGTGCCAGCAGTTACGGGGGGGCTGAACAGCCCCAGCATTTT
TRBJ2-1 - TRBV2 - CASRKYNEQFF TGTGCCAGCAGAAAGTACAATGAGCAGTTCTTC
TRBJ2-3 - TRBV6-1 - CASSEIGAAGTDTQYF TGTGCCAGCAGTGAAATCGGGGCAGCTGGCACAGATACGCAGTATTTT
TRBJ1-1 few TRBV5-1 - CASSLQYMNTEAFF TGCGCCAGCAGCTTGCAGTACATGAACACTGAAGCTTTCTTT
TRBJ2-1 - TRBV5-1 - CASTLQPSLESSYNEQFF TGCGCCAGCACGCTTCAGCCCTCGCTCGAAAGCTCCTACAATGAGCAGTTCTTC
TRBJ1-2 - TRBV20-1 - CSAQGSYGYTF TGCAGCGCACAGGGCTCCTATGGCTACACCTTC
TRBJ2-3 - TRBV29-1 TRBD1 CSAAGGAWTDTQYF TGCAGCGCCGCAGGGGGCGCGTGGACAGATACGCAGTATTTT
TRBJ1-2 - TRBV28 - CASSLIGTKLVGYTF TGTGCCAGCAGTTTAATAGGGACGAAACTAGTTGGCTACACCTTC
TRBJ2-7 - TRBV7-2 - CASSLVRLAPLDEQYF TGTGCCAGCAGCTTAGTCCGCCTAGCCCCTCTAGACGAGCAGTACTTC
TRBJ2-7 - TRBV29-1 TRBD1 CSVEVVDRGREQYF TGCAGCGTTGAAGTGGTGGACAGGGGTAGGGAGCAGTACTTC
TRBJ2-5 - TRBV7-9 - CAGGIEETQYF TGTGCAGGAGGGATCGAAGAGACCCAGTACTTC
TRBJ2-2 - TRBV30 - CAWSVFGPGELFF TGTGCCTGGAGTGTATTCGGTCCCGGGGAGCTGTTTTTT
TRBJ1-5 - TRBV7-9 - CASSFGAGRQPQHF TGTGCCAGCAGCTTCGGGGCAGGGAGACAGCCCCAGCATTTT
TRBJ2-1 - TRBV4-3 - CASSQLAGTEQFF TGCGCCAGCAGCCAGTTGGCCGGGACCGAGCAGTTCTTC
TRBJ1-2 - TRBV20-1 TRBD1 CSAGGQGGYTF TGCAGTGCTGGGGGACAGGGAGGCTACACCTTC
TRBJ1-2 - TRBV27 - CASRLQGANYGYTF TGTGCCAGCAGGCTACAGGGAGCTAACTATGGCTACACCTTC